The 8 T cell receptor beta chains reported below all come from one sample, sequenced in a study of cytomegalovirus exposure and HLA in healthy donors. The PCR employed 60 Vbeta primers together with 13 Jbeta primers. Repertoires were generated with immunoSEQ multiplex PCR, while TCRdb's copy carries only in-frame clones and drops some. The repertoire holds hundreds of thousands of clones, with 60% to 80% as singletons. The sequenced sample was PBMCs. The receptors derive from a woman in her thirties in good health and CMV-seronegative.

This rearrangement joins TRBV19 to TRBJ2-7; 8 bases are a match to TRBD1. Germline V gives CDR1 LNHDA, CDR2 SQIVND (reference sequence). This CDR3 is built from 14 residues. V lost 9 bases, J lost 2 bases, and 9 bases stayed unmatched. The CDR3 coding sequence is TGTGCCAGCAAAGACCTCAGGGGGCCCTACGAGCAGTACTTC. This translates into CASKDLRGPYEQYF.

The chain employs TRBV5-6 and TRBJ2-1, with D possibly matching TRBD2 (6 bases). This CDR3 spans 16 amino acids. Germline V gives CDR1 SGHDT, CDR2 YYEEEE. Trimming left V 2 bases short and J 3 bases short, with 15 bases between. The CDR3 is CASSFLTSGDYNEQFF. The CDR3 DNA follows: TGTGCCAGCAGCTTCTTGACTTCGGGGGACTACAATGAGCAGTTCTTC.

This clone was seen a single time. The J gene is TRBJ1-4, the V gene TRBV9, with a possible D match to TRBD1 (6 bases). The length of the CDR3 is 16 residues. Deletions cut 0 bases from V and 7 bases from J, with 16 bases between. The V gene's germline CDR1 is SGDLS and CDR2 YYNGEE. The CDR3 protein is CASSVGSGGAGEKLFF. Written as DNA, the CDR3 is TGTGCCAGCAGCGTAGGATCTGGGGGCGCCGGTGAAAAACTGTTTTTT.

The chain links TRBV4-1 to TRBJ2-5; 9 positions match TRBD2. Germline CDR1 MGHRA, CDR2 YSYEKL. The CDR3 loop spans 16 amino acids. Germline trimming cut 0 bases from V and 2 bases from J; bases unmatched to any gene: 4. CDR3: CASSQDAGGQQETQYF. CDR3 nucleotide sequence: TGCGCCAGCAGCCAAGATGCGGGGGGGCAGCAAGAGACCCAGTACTTC.

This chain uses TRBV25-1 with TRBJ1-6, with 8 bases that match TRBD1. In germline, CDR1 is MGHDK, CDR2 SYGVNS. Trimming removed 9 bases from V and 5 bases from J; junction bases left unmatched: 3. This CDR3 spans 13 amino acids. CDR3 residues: CASLQGDNSPLHF. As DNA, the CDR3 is TGTGCCAGTCTACAGGGGGATAATTCACCCCTCCACTTT.

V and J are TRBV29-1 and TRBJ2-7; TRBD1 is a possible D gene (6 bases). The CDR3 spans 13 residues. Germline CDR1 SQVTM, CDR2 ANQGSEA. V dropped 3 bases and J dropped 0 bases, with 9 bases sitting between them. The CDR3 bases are TGCAGCGTTGATGGGACACCCTCCTACGAGCAGTACTTC. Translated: CSVDGTPSYEQYF.

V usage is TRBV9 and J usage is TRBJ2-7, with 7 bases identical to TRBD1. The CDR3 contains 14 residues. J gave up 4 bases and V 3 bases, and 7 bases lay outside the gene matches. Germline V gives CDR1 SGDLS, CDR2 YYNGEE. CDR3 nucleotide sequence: TGTGCCAGCAGCGGAGGGGGCGCAGGGTACGAGCAGTACTTC. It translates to CASSGGGAGYEQYF. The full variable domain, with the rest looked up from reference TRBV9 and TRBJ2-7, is DSGVTQTPKHLITATGQRVTLRCSPRSGDLSVYWYQQSLDQGLQFLIQYYNGEERAKGNILERFSAQQFPDLHSELNLSSLELGDSALYFCASSGGGAGYEQYFGPGTRLTVT.

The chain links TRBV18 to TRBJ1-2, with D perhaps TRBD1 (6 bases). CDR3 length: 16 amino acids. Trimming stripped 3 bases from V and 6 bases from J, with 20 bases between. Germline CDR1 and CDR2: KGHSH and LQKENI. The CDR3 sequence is CASSPGPGATGDGYTF. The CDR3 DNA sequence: TGTGCCAGCTCACCGGGACCAGGGGCCACTGGGGATGGCTACACCTTC.